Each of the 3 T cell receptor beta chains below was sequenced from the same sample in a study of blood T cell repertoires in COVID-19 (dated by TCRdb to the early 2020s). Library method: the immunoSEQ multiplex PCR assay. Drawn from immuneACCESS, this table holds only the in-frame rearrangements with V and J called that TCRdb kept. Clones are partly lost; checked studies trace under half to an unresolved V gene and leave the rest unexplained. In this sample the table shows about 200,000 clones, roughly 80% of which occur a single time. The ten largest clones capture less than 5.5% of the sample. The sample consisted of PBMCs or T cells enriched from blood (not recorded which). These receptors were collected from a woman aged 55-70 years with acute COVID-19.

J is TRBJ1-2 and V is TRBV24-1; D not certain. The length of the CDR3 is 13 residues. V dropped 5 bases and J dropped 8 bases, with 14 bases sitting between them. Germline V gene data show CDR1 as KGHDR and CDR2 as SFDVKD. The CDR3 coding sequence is TGTGCCACCAGTGGTCAGGCCTCAACGGGCTACACCTTC. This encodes CATSGQASTGYTF.

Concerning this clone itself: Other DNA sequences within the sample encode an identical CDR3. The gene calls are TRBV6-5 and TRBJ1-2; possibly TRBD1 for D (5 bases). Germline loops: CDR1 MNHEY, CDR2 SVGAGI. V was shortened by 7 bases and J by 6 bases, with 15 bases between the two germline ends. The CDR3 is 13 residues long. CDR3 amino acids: CASIPPGSDGYTF. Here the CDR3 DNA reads TGTGCCAGCATCCCCCCAGGGTCAGATGGCTACACCTTC.

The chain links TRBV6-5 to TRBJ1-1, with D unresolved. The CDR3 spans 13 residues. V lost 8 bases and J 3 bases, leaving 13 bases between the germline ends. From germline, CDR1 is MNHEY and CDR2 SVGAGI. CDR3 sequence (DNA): TGTGCCAGCCACCTAATGGTGGACACTGAAGCTTTCTTT. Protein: CASHLMVDTEAFF.